Each of the 26 T cell receptor beta chains below was sequenced from the same sample in a study of blood T cell repertoires in COVID-19 (dated by TCRdb to about 2020). Library construction relied on the immunoSEQ multiplex PCR assay. Drawn from immuneACCESS, this table holds only the in-frame rearrangements with V and J called that TCRdb kept. Clones are partly lost; checked studies trace under half to an unresolved V gene and leave the rest unexplained. Here the sample has approximately 250,000 clones; around four fifths occur a single time. The ten largest clones capture approximately 4% of the sample. Sequences were obtained from peripheral blood. Source of these receptors: a man in his 60s with acute or convalescent COVID-19.

The rearrangement links TRBV12-3 or TRBV12-4 to TRBJ1-1; D uncertain. The CDR3 length is 12 residues. V shed 3 bases and J shed 5 bases, with 7 bases lying between them. CDR3 protein: CASSFERTEAFF. In nucleotides, the CDR3 is TGTGCCAGCAGTTTTGAGAGGACTGAAGCTTTCTTT.

This chain links TRBV18 with TRBJ1-1; 7 bases align to TRBD1. Germline lookup yields CDR1 KGHSH and CDR2 LQKENI. The CDR3 consists of 14 residues. V was pared by 4 bases and J by 0 bases, with 2 bases of the junction left unmatched. CDR3 in amino acids: CASSRGQMNTEAFF. CDR3 nucleotides: TGTGCCAGCTCACGGGGACAGATGAACACTGAAGCTTTCTTT.

V and J are TRBV6-5 and TRBJ2-7; perhaps TRBD2 as D (5 bases). CDR3 length: 12 residues. Germline lookup yields CDR1 MNHEY and CDR2 SVGAGI. V was clipped by 0 bases and J by 9 bases, with 9 bases between them. Here the CDR3 reads CASSYSGRLQYF. Here the CDR3 DNA reads TGTGCCAGCAGTTACTCAGGGAGACTGCAGTACTTC.

The chain recombines TRBV19 with TRBJ1-2; D remains unclear. V was shortened by 9 bases and J by 3 bases, with 14 bases between the two germline ends. The CDR3 length is 13 residues. The germline gives CDR1 LNHDA, CDR2 SQIVND (reference sequence). CDR3 nucleotide sequence: TGTGCCAGCCAAGGAGGGTATGACTATGGCTACACCTTC. Translation gives CASQGGYDYGYTF.

The CDR3 DNA reads TGTGCCAGCAGCGCCCAGGGCTACGGCACTGAAGCTTTCTTT. Its protein is CASSAQGYGTEAFF. The chain is built from TRBV7-3 and TRBJ1-1, with D perhaps TRBD1 (5 bases). The CDR3 covers 14 residues. V was clipped by 5 bases and J by 4 bases, with 14 bases between them. Germline V gene data show CDR1 as SGHTA and CDR2 as FQGTGA. The complete variable domain, with remaining parts taken from reference TRBV7-3 and TRBJ1-1, reads GAGVSQTPSNKVTEKGKYVELRCDPISGHTALYWYRQSLGQGPEFLIYFQGTGAADDSGLPNDRFFAVRPEGSVSTLKIQRTERGDSAVYLCASSAQGYGTEAFFGQGTRLTVV.

The chain carries TRBV2 and TRBJ2-7; 10 nucleotides match TRBD2. The J segment lost 3 bases and the V segment lost 6 bases, leaving 8 bases of the junction unmatched. The CDR3 has 15 residues. Germline values: CDR1 SNHLY, CDR2 FYNNEI. The CDR3 bases are TGTGCCAGCAGACCAACTAGCGGGGTACACTACGAGCAGTACTTC. Encoded protein: CASRPTSGVHYEQYF.

The chain is built from TRBV10-3 and TRBJ1-3; possibly TRBD1 for D (6 bases). Trimming stripped 8 bases from V and 4 bases from J, with 9 bases between. Looked up from germline, CDR1 is ENHRY and CDR2 is SYGVKD. There are 12 residues in the CDR3. CDR3 loop: CAISTGGNTIYF. CDR3 coding DNA: TGTGCCATCTCCACAGGGGGAAACACCATATATTTT.

This clone was observed a single time. CDR3 loop: CASTVQGDTEAFF. CDR3 coding DNA: TGCGCCAGCACAGTCCAGGGGGACACTGAAGCTTTCTTT. V usage is TRBV5-1 and J usage is TRBJ1-1, with 7 bases aligning to TRBD1. Germline lookup yields CDR1 SGHRS and CDR2 YFSETQ. This CDR3 has 13 residues. J lost 3 bases, V lost 6 bases, and 5 bases had no gene match.

The V and J genes are TRBV21-1 and TRBJ2-7; the D call in the table, TRBD2, was not verified against the DNA. TRBV21-1 counts as a pseudogene. The CDR3 is 17 residues long. This CDR3 is CASAGTSGRASSYEQYF. The CDR3 DNA reads as TGTGCCAGCGCCGGGACTAGCGGGAGGGCTAGCTCCTACGAGCAGTACTTC.

This chain links TRBV18 with TRBJ1-2, with D unclear. The CDR3 has 18 amino acids. The germline CDR1 and CDR2 sequences are KGHSH and LQKENI. V gave up 3 bases and J gave up 8 bases, with 28 bases separating them. CDR3 protein: CASSPNLGSRESPWGYTF. The CDR3 region has the DNA TGTGCCAGCTCACCGAATCTGGGGAGTCGAGAAAGTCCGTGGGGCTACACCTTC.

The chain employs TRBV9 and TRBJ2-1, with 8 bases that match TRBD2. Unmatched junction bases numbered 10, after V lost 4 bases and J lost 7 bases. CDR1 is SGDLS and CDR2 is YYNGEE in the germline V gene. This CDR3 has 15 amino acids. The CDR3 coding sequence is TGTGCCAGCAGCCCATTTAGCGGGGTCCCAAATGAGCAGTTCTTC. Amino acid sequence: CASSPFSGVPNEQFF.

V is TRBV27 and J is TRBJ2-1; D is undetermined. V lost 3 bases and J lost 7, with 10 bases in between. The CDR3 contains 13 residues. CDR1 and CDR2 from the germline V gene are MNHEY and SMNVEV (reference sequence). Written as DNA, the CDR3 is TGTGCCAGCAGTTTCGAGCGTGGGAATGAGCAGTTCTTC. Its protein is CASSFERGNEQFF.

The V call is TRBV7-2, the J call TRBJ1-1, with D maybe TRBD1 (5 bases). The CDR3 consists of 13 residues. Germline V lookup: CDR1 SGHTA, CDR2 FQGNSA. Trimming pared 4 bases from V and 8 bases from J, leaving 14 bases between. The CDR3 sequence: CASSSSPGIEAFF. The CDR3 DNA is TGTGCCAGCAGCTCAAGCCCAGGGATCGAAGCTTTCTTT. The complete variable domain, with remaining parts taken from reference TRBV7-2 and TRBJ1-1, reads GAGVSQSPSNKVTEKGKDVELRCDPISGHTALYWYRQSLGQGLEFLIYFQGNSAPDKSGLPSDRFSAERTGGSVSTLTIQRTQQEDSAVYLCASSSSPGIEAFFGQGTRLTVV.

The J gene is TRBJ1-1, the V gene TRBV18; D is perhaps TRBD1 (6 bases). CDR3 size: 15 residues. Looked up from germline, CDR1 is KGHSH and CDR2 is LQKENI. The V gene lost 1 base and the J gene lost 1 base, with 10 bases spanning the gap. The CDR3 loop is CASSPLTGSNTEAFF. The CDR3 DNA is TGTGCCAGCTCACCACTAACAGGGTCGAACACTGAAGCTTTCTTT.

The V call is TRBV9, the J call TRBJ2-3; no clear D gene. Trimming pared 0 bases from V and 0 bases from J, leaving 5 bases between. The CDR3 runs to 14 residues. The germline CDR1 and CDR2 sequences are SGDLS and YYNGEE. CDR3 protein: CASSVEHSTDTQYF. Written as DNA, the CDR3 is TGTGCCAGCAGCGTAGAGCACAGCACAGATACGCAGTATTTT.

This clone was detected only once. The chain joins TRBV9 to TRBJ1-5; weak D call: TRBD1 (6 bases). CDR3 length equals 15 residues. Germline V CDR1 and CDR2: SGDLS, YYNGEE. The V gene lost 4 bases and the J gene lost 0 bases, with 11 bases spanning the gap. The CDR3: CASSQDRNSNQPQHF. The CDR3 DNA reads as TGTGCCAGCAGCCAGGACAGAAATAGCAATCAGCCCCAGCATTTT.

Notes on this clone: At the DNA level, this CDR3 is encoded by other sequences in the same sample as well. The chain recombines TRBV19 with TRBJ2-7; 8 nucleotides match TRBD1. Per the germline V gene, CDR1 is LNHDA and CDR2 is SQIVND (reference sequence). CDR3 length equals 14 residues. J was trimmed by 2 bases and V by 4 bases; bases with no gene match: 4. The CDR3 region is CASSTGTGPYEQYF. The CDR3 region has the DNA TGTGCCAGTAGTACGGGGACAGGTCCCTACGAGCAGTACTTC. The complete variable domain, with remaining parts taken from reference TRBV19 and TRBJ2-7, reads DGGITQSPKYLFRKEGQNVTLSCEQNLNHDAMYWYRQDPGQGLRLIYYSQIVNDFQKGDIAEGYSVSREKKESFPLTVTSAQKNPTAFYLCASSTGTGPYEQYFGPGTRLTVT.

This clone was seen a few times. This sequence joins TRBV24-1 and TRBJ2-5, with 9 bases identical to TRBD1. V was pared by 3 bases and J by 5 bases, with 6 bases of the junction left unmatched. CDR3 length: 15 amino acids. In germline, CDR1 is KGHDR, CDR2 SFDVKD. The CDR3 protein is CATSDPGQGVETQYF. CDR3 nucleotide sequence: TGTGCCACCAGTGATCCGGGACAGGGCGTCGAGACCCAGTACTTC.

V usage is TRBV4-2 and J usage is TRBJ2-1, with 8 nucleotides matching TRBD2. J gave up 6 bases and V 0 bases, and 10 bases lay outside the gene matches. The CDR3 totals 17 residues. Germline V gene lookup returns CDR1 LGHNA and CDR2 YNFKEQ. The CDR3 region is CASSQETGLGIINEQFF. CDR3 bases: TGTGCCAGCAGCCAAGAAACGGGACTAGGGATTATCAATGAGCAGTTCTTC.

V and J are TRBV7-3 and TRBJ2-6, with D possibly matching TRBD1 (5 bases). Trimming took 1 base from V and 0 from J, leaving 7 bases between them. CDR1 is SGHTA, CDR2 FQGTGA, per germline. The CDR3 totals 16 residues. The CDR3 loop is CASSLRGNSGANVLTF. The CDR3 coding sequence is TGTGCCAGCAGCTTAAGGGGCAACTCTGGGGCCAACGTCCTGACTTTC.

The chain combines TRBV29-1 with TRBJ2-1; D is possibly TRBD2 (6 bases). V was pared by 6 bases and J by 4 bases, with 16 bases between. From germline, CDR1 is SQVTM and CDR2 ANQGSEA. The CDR3 contains 14 residues. This chain's CDR3 is CSVSRGSLYNEQFF. The CDR3 DNA reads as TGCAGCGTATCGCGGGGAAGTCTTTACAATGAGCAGTTCTTC.

The chain has TRBV4-3 and TRBJ1-1; D is unresolved. The CDR3 contains 15 residues. Germline V gene data show CDR1 as LGHNA and CDR2 as YSLEER. V was trimmed by 0 bases and J by 3 bases, leaving 11 bases between them. The CDR3 loop is CASSQDEGSYTEAFF. The CDR3 coding sequence is TGCGCCAGCAGCCAAGATGAGGGATCGTACACTGAAGCTTTCTTT.

This clone was found a few times. The chain has TRBV5-1 and TRBJ1-1; 8 positions agree with TRBD1. The CDR3 loop spans 12 amino acids. CDR1 and CDR2 from the germline V gene are SGHRS and YFSETQ. Trimming took 4 bases from V and 11 from J; bases not matched to a gene: 7. The CDR3 DNA sequence: TGCGCCAGCAGCAAGACAGGGGTTGACGCTTTCTTT. Translated, it gives CASSKTGVDAFF.

V and J are TRBV2 and TRBJ2-7; 10 nucleotides align to TRBD1. This CDR3 has 15 amino acids. V shed 6 bases and J 2 bases; nucleotides not matched to a gene: 7. CDR1 is SNHLY, CDR2 FYNNEI, per germline. CDR3 sequence reads: CASRHRDRGAYEQYF. For the CDR3, the DNA is TGTGCCAGCAGACACCGGGACAGGGGCGCCTACGAGCAGTACTTC.

The chain links TRBV6-5 to TRBJ2-3; 9 bases line up with TRBD2. Germline V gene lookup returns CDR1 MNHEY and CDR2 SVGAGI. CDR3 size: 15 residues. Trimming took 2 bases from V and 4 from J; bases not matched to a gene: 4. The CDR3 sequence is CASSYHRGRADTQYF. The CDR3 DNA is TGTGCCAGCAGTTACCATCGCGGGAGGGCAGATACGCAGTATTTT.

The CDR3 nucleotides read TGTGCCAGCAGACGACAGGGGGCTGGGTACGAGCAGTACTTC. As protein: CASRRQGAGYEQYF. This chain uses TRBV28 with TRBJ2-7, with 10 bases aligning to TRBD1. The germline gives CDR1 MDHEN, CDR2 SYDVKM. CDR3 length: 14 residues. Trimming took 6 bases from V and 4 from J; bases not matched to a gene: 6.